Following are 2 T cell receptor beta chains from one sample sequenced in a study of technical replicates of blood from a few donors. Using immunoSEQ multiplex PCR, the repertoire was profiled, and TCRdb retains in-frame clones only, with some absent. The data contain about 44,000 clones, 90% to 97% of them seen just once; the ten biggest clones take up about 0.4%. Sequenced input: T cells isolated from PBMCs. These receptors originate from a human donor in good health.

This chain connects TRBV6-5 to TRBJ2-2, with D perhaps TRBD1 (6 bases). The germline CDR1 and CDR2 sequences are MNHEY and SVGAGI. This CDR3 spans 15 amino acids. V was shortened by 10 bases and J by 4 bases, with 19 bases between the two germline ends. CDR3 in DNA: TGTGCCACGGGTTCTACAGGGATACTCACCGGGGAGCTGTTTTTT. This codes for CATGSTGILTGELFF.

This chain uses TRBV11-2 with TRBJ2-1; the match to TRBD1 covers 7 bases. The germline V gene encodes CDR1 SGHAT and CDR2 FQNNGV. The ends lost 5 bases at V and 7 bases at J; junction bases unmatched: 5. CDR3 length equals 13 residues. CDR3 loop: CASSQDRINEQFF. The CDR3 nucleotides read TGTGCCAGCAGCCAGGACAGGATTAATGAGCAGTTCTTC.